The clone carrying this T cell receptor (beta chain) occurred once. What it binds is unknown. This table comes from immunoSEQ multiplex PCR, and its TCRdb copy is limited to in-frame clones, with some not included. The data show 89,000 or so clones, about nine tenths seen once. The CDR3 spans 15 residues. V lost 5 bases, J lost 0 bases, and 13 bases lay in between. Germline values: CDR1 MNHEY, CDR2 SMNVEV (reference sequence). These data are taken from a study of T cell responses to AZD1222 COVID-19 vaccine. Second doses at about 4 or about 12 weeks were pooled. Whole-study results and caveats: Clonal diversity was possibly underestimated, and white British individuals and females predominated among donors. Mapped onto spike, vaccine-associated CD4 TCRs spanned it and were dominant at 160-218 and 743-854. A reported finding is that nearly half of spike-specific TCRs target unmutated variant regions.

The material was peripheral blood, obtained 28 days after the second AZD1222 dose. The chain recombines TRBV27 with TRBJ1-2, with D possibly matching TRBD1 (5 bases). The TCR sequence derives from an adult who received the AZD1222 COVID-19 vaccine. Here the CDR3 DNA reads TGTGCCAGCAGTAGAGGAGGGGTCACTAACTATGGCTACACCTTC. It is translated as CASSRGGVTNYGYTF.